Here is one TCR beta chain with its context. The target antigen is unknown. The protocol was immunoSEQ multiplex PCR, while the TCRdb copy is restricted to in-frame clones and leaves out a portion. Of approximately 54,000 clones detected, approximately 83% appear once; the ten largest clones hold 15% to 20%. The sample belongs to a study of T cells in localized non-small cell lung cancer. Whole-study findings and limits: Since sequencing was restricted to only one region of the tumor, intratumor heterogeneity remains a possibility. Among the tissues sampled, uninvolved adjacent lung had the highest T cell clonality, above tumor. Adjacent lung had a median 57 of the 100 largest tumor clones. Elevated blood T cell density was associated with longer overall survival.

The V and J ends lost 6 bases and 4 bases respectively, with 10 bases between them. This CDR3 has 13 residues. Per the germline V gene, CDR1 is MNHNY and CDR2 is SVGAGI (reference sequence). The input for sequencing was peripheral blood, taken before any cancer treatment. J is TRBJ2-1 and V is TRBV6-6; D may be TRBD1 (6 bases). This TCR was sampled from a female donor of 60 years or more with stage II squamous cell lung carcinoma. The CDR3 here is CASSATGYNEQFF. The CDR3 DNA follows: TGTGCCAGCAGCGCCACAGGGTACAATGAGCAGTTCTTC.